This passage covers 23 T cell receptor beta chains from one sample sequenced in a study of breast tumors, draining lymph nodes, adjacent tissues. The lymph nodes were axillary draining lymph nodes from breast cancer patients. TCRdb re-analysed the multiplex PCR reads in MiXCR, keeping a single row per CDR3 protein. The table has about 170,000 distinct CDR3 sequences, 30% to 40% seen once. Material: axillary lymph node tissue. The receptors originated from a female donor with breast cancer. Some clones in this sample may be carry-over from other donors' samples.

This clonotype came up a few times. V usage is TRBV4-1 and J usage is TRBJ2-2; 10 bases align to TRBD2. The germline CDR1 and CDR2 sequences are MGHRA and YSYEKL. V shed 8 bases and J 6 bases; nucleotides not matched to a gene: 6. The CDR3 is 14 residues long. The CDR3 protein is CASRTLAGAGELFF. The DNA of the CDR3 is TGCGCCAGCCGTACTCTAGCGGGGGCCGGGGAGCTGTTTTTT.

This clonotype came up many times. V is TRBV9 and J is TRBJ2-6; no clear D. Germline V gene lookup returns CDR1 SGDLS and CDR2 YYNGEE. V shed 4 bases and J shed 0 bases, with 17 bases lying between them. The CDR3 consists of 18 residues. CDR3 nucleotides: TGTGCCAGCAGCTCCCACGCTGGACGGACCTCTGGGGCCAACGTCCTGACTTTC. It codes for CASSSHAGRTSGANVLTF.

This sequence joins TRBV20-1 and TRBJ1-4, with D possibly being TRBD1 (6 bases). The CDR3 covers 14 residues. Per the germline V gene, CDR1 is DFQATT and CDR2 is SNEGSKA (reference sequence). V was pared by 4 bases and J by 0 bases, with 9 bases between. The CDR3 DNA reads as TGCAGTGCTACCTCAGGGGCAACTAATGAAAAACTGTTTTTT. It codes for CSATSGATNEKLFF.

In its sample, this clonotype was seen many times. This chain joins TRBV7-2 and TRBJ2-3; 13 positions match TRBD2. V lost 5 bases to trimming and J lost 3 bases; unmatched junction nucleotides: 5. Germline assignment: CDR1 SGHTA and CDR2 FQGNSA. The CDR3 is made up of 16 amino acids. Here the CDR3 DNA reads TGTGCCAGCAGCCGGACTAGCGGGGGTAGGACAGATACGCAGTATTTT. It is translated as CASSRTSGGRTDTQYF.

This chain uses TRBV9 with TRBJ2-2; D gene uncertain. With 4 bases removed from V and 8 bases from J, the gap between germline ends came to 6 bases. This CDR3 contains 11 residues. Germline V gene sequence: CDR1 SGDLS, CDR2 YYNGEE. The CDR3 DNA reads TGTGCCAGCAGCCCGATGGGGGAGCTGTTTTTT. Translating it yields CASSPMGELFF. Using reference TRBV9 and TRBJ2-2 for the parts outside the CDR3, the full variable domain is DSGVTQTPKHLITATGQRVTLRCSPRSGDLSVYWYQQSLDQGLQFLIQYYNGEERAKGNILERFSAQQFPDLHSELNLSSLELGDSALYFCASSPMGELFFGEGSRLTVL.

This clonotype was observed many times. V gene TRBV20-1 combines with J gene TRBJ2-2; possible D gene TRBD2, 5 bases. Trimming took off 3 bases at V and 0 bases at J, with 5 bases between the two ends. The CDR3 spans 13 residues. Germline loops: CDR1 DFQATT, CDR2 SNEGSKA (reference sequence). CDR3 sequence reads: CSASSANTGELFF. CDR3 nucleotides: TGCAGTGCTAGTAGCGCGAACACCGGGGAGCTGTTTTTT.

This clonotype was seen at least ten times. This may come from a read error, since a much larger clone is one base off. The V and J genes are TRBV20-1 and TRBJ2-7; D is uncertain. This CDR3 spans 14 amino acids. Trimming stripped 0 bases from V and 6 bases from J, with 15 bases between. Germline lookup yields CDR1 DFQATT and CDR2 SNEGSKA (reference sequence). CDR3 bases: TGCAGTGCTAGAGAGATAGGAACTACCTCCGAGCAGTACTTC. Protein product: CSAREIGTTSEQYF.

Concerning this clonotype itself: This may arise from a read error, as a much more abundant clone is one base away. As the CDR3 is not closed by the conserved phenylalanine or tryptophan, this likely results from a read error. The chain links TRBV6-2 or TRBV6-3 to TRBJ1-5; D is unresolved. Trimming stripped 7 bases from V and 8 bases from J, with 12 bases between. This CDR3 has 12 amino acids. Looked up from germline, CDR1 is MNHEY and CDR2 is SVGEGT. Here the CDR3 DNA reads TGTGCCAGCAATGAGGGTTTGAAGCCCCAGCATTCT. Translation: CASNEGLKPQHS.

This clonotype was observed a few times. Compared with germline, one end of the junction differs, possibly owing to a read error. This chain uses TRBV6-2 or TRBV6-3 with TRBJ2-7, with D unclear. CDR3 length equals 11 residues. CDR1 MNHEY and CDR2 SVGEGT come from the germline V gene. CDR3 residues: CASSHSEEQYF. CDR3 nucleotide sequence: TGTGCCAGCAGTCACTCGGAGGAGCAGTACTTC.

This sequence joins TRBV20-1 and TRBJ2-6, with D perhaps TRBD1 (6 bases). V was trimmed by 6 bases and J by 4 bases, leaving 7 bases between them. This CDR3 spans 12 amino acids. From germline, CDR1 is DFQATT and CDR2 SNEGSKA (reference sequence). The CDR3 reads CSAGQGANVLTF. In DNA form, the CDR3 reads TGCAGTGCCGGACAGGGGGCCAACGTCCTGACTTTC.

This clonotype came up many times. The rearrangement links TRBV25-1 to TRBJ2-4; possibly TRBD1 for D (6 bases). This CDR3 is 13 amino acids long. Looked up from germline, CDR1 is MGHDK and CDR2 is SYGVNS. V lost 4 bases and J 5 bases, leaving 9 bases between the germline ends. DNA for the CDR3: TGTGCCAGCAGTGCACAGGGAGAAAACATTCAGTACTTC. The encoded protein is CASSAQGENIQYF.

This clonotype was detected a few times. The CDR3 region is CASSLNLRAGANVLTF. The CDR3 nucleotides are TGTGCCAGCAGTTTAAATCTCAGGGCTGGGGCCAACGTCCTGACTTTC. This chain links TRBV27 with TRBJ2-6, with D possibly matching TRBD1 (5 bases). The germline V gene has CDR1 MNHEY and CDR2 SMNVEV (reference sequence). V dropped 2 bases and J dropped 2 bases, with 10 bases sitting between them. The CDR3 runs 16 residues.

This clonotype was detected ten times or more. The rearrangement uses TRBV5-1 and TRBJ1-2; weak D call: TRBD1 (5 bases). Germline CDR1 is SGHRS and CDR2 is YFSETQ. Trimming removed 2 bases at V and 4 bases at J, with 9 bases between. The CDR3 has 13 residues. The CDR3 reads CASSLQDPYGYTF. The CDR3 region has the DNA TGCGCCAGCAGCTTACAGGACCCCTATGGCTACACCTTC.

This clonotype was recorded at least ten times. V usage is TRBV18 and J usage is TRBJ2-6; D call uncertain. The V gene lost 7 bases and the J gene lost 1 base, with 8 bases spanning the gap. Germline CDR1 KGHSH, CDR2 LQKENI. The CDR3 runs 14 residues. CDR3 sequence reads: CASLGPSGANVLTF. The CDR3 nucleotides read TGTGCCAGCTTAGGGCCTTCTGGGGCCAACGTCCTGACTTTC.

For the CDR3, the DNA is TGTGCCAGCAGCTTCGTGGGCAGGGGGCACAATGAGCAGTTCTTC. It translates to CASSFVGRGHNEQFF. The chain has TRBV7-9 and TRBJ2-1, with 8 bases that match TRBD1. The CDR3 covers 15 residues. Germline V lookup: CDR1 SEHNR, CDR2 FQNEAQ (reference sequence). With V trimmed by 3 bases and J by 5 bases, 6 bases remained unmatched.

The sample holds one count of this clonotype. The chain uses TRBV5-6 and TRBJ2-5; D possibly corresponds to TRBD1 (7 bases). From germline, CDR1 is SGHDT and CDR2 YYEEEE. The germline V and J ends were trimmed by 0 bases and 5 bases, with 17 bases remaining between them. This CDR3 has 16 residues. CDR3: CASSLESRAGGETQYF. The CDR3 region has the DNA TGTGCCAGCAGCTTGGAGTCCCGGGCAGGGGGGGAGACCCAGTACTTC.

This clonotype was seen repeatedly, ten times or more. The J gene is TRBJ2-7, the V gene TRBV5-1; 8 positions match TRBD1. The CDR3 covers 17 residues. Trimming cost V 4 bases and J 7 bases; bases outside gene matches: 19. Germline V gene lookup returns CDR1 SGHRS and CDR2 YFSETQ. The CDR3: CASSQGTGWFSLREQYF. The CDR3 DNA reads TGCGCCAGCAGCCAAGGGACAGGCTGGTTTTCCCTCCGGGAGCAGTACTTC. Supplemented by reference TRBV5-1 and TRBJ2-7, the full variable domain reads KAGVTQTPRYLIKTRGQQVTLSCSPISGHRSVSWYQQTPGQGLQFLFEYFSETQRNKGNFPGRFSGRQFSNSRSEMNVSTLELGDSALYLCASSQGTGWFSLREQYFGPGTRLTVT.

Regarding this clonotype: A much larger clone lies one base from this, so it may be a read error. V gene TRBV11-2 combines with J gene TRBJ2-5, with no clear D. CDR1 is SGHAT, CDR2 FQNNGV, per germline. The CDR3 length is 16 residues. V was shortened by 0 bases and J by 1 base, with 12 bases between the two germline ends. CDR3 residues: CASSLDPRLFQETQYF. Written as DNA, the CDR3 is TGTGCCAGCAGCTTAGATCCCCGGCTCTTCCAAGAGACCCAGTACTTC.

This clonotype was seen repeatedly, ten times or more. The chain employs TRBV20-1 and TRBJ2-2; D gene ambiguous. CDR1 is DFQATT, CDR2 SNEGSKA, per germline (reference sequence). Trimming shortened V by 6 bases and J by 3 bases, and 5 bases separated the two germline ends. CDR3 length: 11 amino acids. CDR3 in amino acids: CSATYTGELFF. The CDR3 DNA reads as TGCAGTGCCACGTACACCGGGGAGCTGTTTTTT.

The chain employs TRBV10-3 and TRBJ2-6; 7 bases are shared with TRBD1. The CDR3 is 12 residues long. The germline V gene has CDR1 ENHRY and CDR2 SYGVKD. V trimming: 3 bases; J trimming: 18 bases; junction bases outside the gene matches: 8. CDR3 DNA sequence: TGTGCCATCAGTGACCTGGGACAGCAAGAGACTTTC. Translation: CAISDLGQQETF.

This clonotype was recorded many times. Being one base from a much bigger clone, this may be a read error. CDR3: CSAQPATGSANQPQHF. The CDR3 coding sequence is TGCAGTGCGCAACCCGCGACAGGGTCGGCAAATCAGCCCCAGCATTTT. The V and J genes are TRBV20-1 and TRBJ1-5; 7 bases align to TRBD1. CDR3 length: 16 residues. The ends lost 6 bases at V and 4 bases at J; junction bases unmatched: 15. CDR1 DFQATT and CDR2 SNEGSKA come from the germline V gene (reference sequence).

This clonotype was picked up many times. The chain combines TRBV12-5 with TRBJ2-1; 8 bases are shared with TRBD1. There are 17 residues in the CDR3. With V trimmed by 6 bases and J by 5 bases, 15 bases remained unmatched. Germline CDR1 is LGHNT and CDR2 is FRNRAP. This CDR3 is CASGTSLGAGGHNEQFF. Written as DNA, the CDR3 is TGTGCTAGTGGCACGTCTCTGGGGGCAGGGGGCCACAATGAGCAGTTCTTC.

This clonotype appeared many times. The chain employs TRBV4-1 and TRBJ2-5; 9 nucleotides line up with TRBD1. The ends lost 2 bases at V and 6 bases at J; junction bases unmatched: 10. The CDR3 has 16 residues. Germline V CDR1 and CDR2: MGHRA, YSYEKL. CDR3 nucleotide sequence: TGCGCCAGCAGCCAACAACAGGGGGCATTACTAAAGACCCAGTACTTC. Protein: CASSQQQGALLKTQYF.